The TCR beta chain described here comes from a study of PD-1 blockade in classical Hodgkin lymphoma. Germline CDR1 GTSNPN, CDR2 SVGIG (reference sequence). Trimming removed 4 bases from V and 3 bases from J, with 18 bases in between. The CDR3 is 15 residues long. Time point denoted: cycle 4 day 1 (C4D1), after about 6 weeks of nivolumab. All trial patients relapsed after autologous stem cell transplantation. Sequencing was performed with immunoSEQ multiplex PCR; in TCRdb, only in-frame clones are kept and a portion is missing. The table includes some 95,000 clones, about nine tenths detected once. The chain links TRBV30 to TRBJ1-1, with D possibly matching TRBD1 (5 bases). This TCR was recovered from a human donor with classical Hodgkin lymphoma. This specimen consisted of peripheral blood mononuclear cells (PBMCs), obtained before the fourth cycle of nivolumab. CDR3 sequence: CAWKRDGQGDTEAFF. For the CDR3, the DNA is TGTGCCTGGAAGAGGGACGGTCAAGGCGACACTGAAGCTTTCTTT.